Given below is one TCR beta chain in context. The data derive from a study of blood T cell repertoires in COVID-19. Trimming cost V 4 bases and J 0 bases, with 9 bases left between them. Germline values: CDR1 LGHDT, CDR2 YNNKEL (reference sequence). This CDR3 has 14 amino acids. The table came from immunoSEQ multiplex PCR; TCRdb's copy has only in-frame clones and leaves some out. Of around 88,000 clones in the sample, roughly 75% were seen once. This chain links TRBV3-1 (or the pseudogene TRBV3-2) with TRBJ1-1; D gene uncertain. Sequencing was carried out using peripheral blood. This receptor was obtained from a man aged 45-60 years who had recovered from COVID-19. CDR3 coding DNA: TGTGCCAGCAGCCCGTCTCAGATGAACACTGAAGCTTTCTTT. Encoded protein: CASSPSQMNTEAFF.